This T cell receptor beta chain was captured by sequencing in a study of T cell repertoires in cytomegalovirus infection. The CDR3 length is 11 residues. With 8 bases removed from V and 6 bases from J, the gap between germline ends came to 10 bases. Germline V CDR1 and CDR2: LGHDT, YNNKEL (reference sequence). As concerns this clonotype: Its cognate antigen is unknown.

Using its own MiXCR run on the reads, TCRdb lists one record per CDR3 protein. The sample carries approximately 990,000 distinct CDR3 sequences, roughly a third recorded once. The input for sequencing was cultured CD8+ T cells from PBMCs, taken from culture after CMV antigen stimulation. This TCR was recovered from a human donor in good health (CMV status not recorded). Some clones in this sample may be carry-over from other donors' samples. V gene TRBV3-1 combines with J gene TRBJ1-1; no clear D gene. The CDR3 loop reads CASCEGAEAFF. The CDR3 bases are TGTGCCAGCTGCGAGGGTGCTGAAGCTTTCTTT.